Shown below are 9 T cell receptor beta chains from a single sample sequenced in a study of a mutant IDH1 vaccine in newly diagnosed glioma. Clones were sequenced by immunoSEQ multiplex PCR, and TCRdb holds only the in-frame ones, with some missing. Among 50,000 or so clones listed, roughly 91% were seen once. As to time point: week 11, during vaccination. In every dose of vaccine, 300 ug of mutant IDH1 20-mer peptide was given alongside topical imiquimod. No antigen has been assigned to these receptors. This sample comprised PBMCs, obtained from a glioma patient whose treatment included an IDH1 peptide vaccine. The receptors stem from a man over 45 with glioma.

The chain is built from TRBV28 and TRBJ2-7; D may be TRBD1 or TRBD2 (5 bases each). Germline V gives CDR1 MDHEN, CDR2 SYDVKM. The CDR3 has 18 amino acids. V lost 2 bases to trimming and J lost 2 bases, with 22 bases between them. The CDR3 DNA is TGTGCCAGCAGTTTAGATCCGGGACCCCCGTTCACGGCCTACGAGCAGTACTTC. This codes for CASSLDPGPPFTAYEQYF.

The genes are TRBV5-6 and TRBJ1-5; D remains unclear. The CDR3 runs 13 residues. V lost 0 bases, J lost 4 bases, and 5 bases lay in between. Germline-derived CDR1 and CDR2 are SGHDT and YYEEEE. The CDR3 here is CASSLGWNQPQHF. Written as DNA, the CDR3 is TGTGCCAGCAGCTTGGGATGGAATCAGCCCCAGCATTTT.

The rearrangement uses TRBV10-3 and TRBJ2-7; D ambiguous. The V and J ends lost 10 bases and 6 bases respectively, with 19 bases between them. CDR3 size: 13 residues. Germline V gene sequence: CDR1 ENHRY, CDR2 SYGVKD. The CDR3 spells CATQIQPGREQYF. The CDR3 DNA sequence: TGTGCCACCCAAATCCAACCCGGCCGCGAGCAGTACTTC.

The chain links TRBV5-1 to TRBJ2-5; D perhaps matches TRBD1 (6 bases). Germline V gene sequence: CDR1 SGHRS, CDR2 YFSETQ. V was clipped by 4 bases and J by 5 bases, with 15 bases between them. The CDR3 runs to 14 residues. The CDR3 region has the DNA TGCGCCAGCAGCGTGGGACACCCCCGTGAGACCCAGTACTTC. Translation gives CASSVGHPRETQYF.

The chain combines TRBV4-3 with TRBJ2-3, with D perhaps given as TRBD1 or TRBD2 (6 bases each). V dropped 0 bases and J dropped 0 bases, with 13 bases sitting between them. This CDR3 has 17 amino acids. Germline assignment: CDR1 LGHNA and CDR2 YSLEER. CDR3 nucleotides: TGCGCCAGCAGCCAAGATGTGGAGGGGGAGAGCACAGATACGCAGTATTTT. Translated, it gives CASSQDVEGESTDTQYF.

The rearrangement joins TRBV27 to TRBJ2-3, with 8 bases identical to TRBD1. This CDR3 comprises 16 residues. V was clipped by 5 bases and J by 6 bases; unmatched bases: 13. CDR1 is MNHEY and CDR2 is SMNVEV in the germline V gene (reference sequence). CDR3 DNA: TGTGCCAGCAGTATCCAGGGGGCTGGGGCGTACGATACGCAGTATTTT. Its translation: CASSIQGAGAYDTQYF.

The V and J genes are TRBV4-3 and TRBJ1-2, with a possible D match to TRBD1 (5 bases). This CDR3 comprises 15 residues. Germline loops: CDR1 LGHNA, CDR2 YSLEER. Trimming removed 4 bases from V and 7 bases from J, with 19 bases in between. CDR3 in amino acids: CASSRSGLRESGYTF. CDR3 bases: TGCGCCAGCAGCCGCTCGGGACTTCGAGAGTCTGGCTACACCTTC.

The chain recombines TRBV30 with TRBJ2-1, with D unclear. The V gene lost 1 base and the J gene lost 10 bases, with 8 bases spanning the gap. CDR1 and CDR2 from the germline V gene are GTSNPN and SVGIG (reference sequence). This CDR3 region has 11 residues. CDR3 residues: CAWSANREQFF. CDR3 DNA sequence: TGTGCCTGGAGTGCCAACCGAGAGCAGTTCTTC.

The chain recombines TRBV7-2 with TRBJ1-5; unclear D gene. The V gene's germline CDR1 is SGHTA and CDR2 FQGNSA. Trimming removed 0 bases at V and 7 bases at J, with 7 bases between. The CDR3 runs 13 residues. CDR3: CASSLAPGQPQHF. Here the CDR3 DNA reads TGTGCCAGCAGCTTAGCCCCTGGGCAGCCCCAGCATTTT.